A selection of T cell receptor beta chains follows, all from one sample in a study of blood T cell repertoires in COVID-19. Some clones are missing from TCRdb's copy, which holds only in-frame ones; the method was immunoSEQ multiplex PCR. Of approximately 170,000 clones listed, about four fifths are singletons. Sequencing was carried out using peripheral blood. The receptors shown here come from an elderly woman with acute or convalescent COVID-19. Each CDR3 is given with its conserved first and last residue. The order of the fields is J gene, V gene, D gene, clone size, CDR3 protein, CDR3 DNA. The D gene is left open where the match is weak. Size is omitted from some rows. Given values are once, few, many or a class for expanded clones.

j_call: TRBJ1-1; v_call: TRBV2; d_call: NA; clone_size: NA; cdr3_aa: CASNIQKGLTEAFF; cdr3_nt: TGTGCCAGCAATATACAGAAAGGATTGACTGAAGCTTTCTTT
j_call: TRBJ2-7; v_call: TRBV2; d_call: TRBD1; clone_size: NA; cdr3_aa: CASGGQGYEQYF; cdr3_nt: TGTGCCAGCGGGGGACAGGGTTACGAGCAGTACTTC
j_call: TRBJ1-6; v_call: TRBV23-1; d_call: NA; clone_size: NA; cdr3_aa: CASRRRVGVEYSPLHF; cdr3_nt: TGCGCCAGCAGGAGAAGGGTAGGGGTTGAGTATTCACCCCTCCACTTT
j_call: TRBJ2-2; v_call: TRBV4-1; d_call: TRBD2; clone_size: NA; cdr3_aa: CASRQAGGPILTGELFF; cdr3_nt: TGCGCCAGCAGACAAGCGGGGGGGCCGATTCTAACCGGGGAGCTGTTTTTT
j_call: TRBJ2-5; v_call: TRBV4-3; d_call: NA; clone_size: NA; cdr3_aa: CASSQEGGGWETQYF; cdr3_nt: TGCGCCAGCAGCCAAGAGGGAGGTGGGTGGGAGACCCAGTACTTC
j_call: TRBJ1-2; v_call: TRBV28; d_call: TRBD1; clone_size: NA; cdr3_aa: CASSPGQDVDYGYTF; cdr3_nt: TGTGCCAGCAGTCCCGGACAGGACGTGGACTATGGCTACACCTTC
j_call: TRBJ1-5; v_call: TRBV6-1; d_call: NA; clone_size: few; cdr3_aa: CASSEWSRGQPQHF; cdr3_nt: TGTGCCAGCAGTGAATGGTCACGGGGTCAGCCCCAGCATTTT
j_call: TRBJ2-5; v_call: TRBV24-1; d_call: NA; clone_size: NA; cdr3_aa: CATSDQRQSQETQYF; cdr3_nt: TGTGCCACCAGTGATCAAAGACAGTCGCAAGAGACCCAGTACTTC
j_call: TRBJ1-1; v_call: TRBV7-6; d_call: NA; clone_size: NA; cdr3_aa: CASSPGMNTEAFF; cdr3_nt: TGTGCCAGCAGCCCCGGGATGAACACTGAAGCTTTCTTT
j_call: TRBJ2-1; v_call: TRBV27; d_call: NA; clone_size: NA; cdr3_aa: CASSWTRVSGEQFF; cdr3_nt: TGTGCCAGCAGTTGGACCAGGGTCAGTGGTGAGCAGTTCTTC
j_call: TRBJ1-3; v_call: TRBV2; d_call: TRBD1; clone_size: NA; cdr3_aa: CASSAGGQGTGNTIYF; cdr3_nt: TGTGCCAGCAGTGCCGGTGGACAGGGGACTGGAAACACCATATATTTT
j_call: TRBJ2-3; v_call: TRBV19; d_call: NA; clone_size: NA; cdr3_aa: CASKELSSSDTQYF; cdr3_nt: TGTGCCAGTAAGGAGTTAAGTTCGTCCGATACGCAGTATTTT
j_call: TRBJ2-7; v_call: TRBV5-1; d_call: NA; clone_size: NA; cdr3_aa: CASSGGGYEQYF; cdr3_nt: TGCGCCAGCAGCGGGGGAGGCTACGAGCAGTACTTC
j_call: TRBJ2-7; v_call: TRBV10-3; d_call: NA; clone_size: NA; cdr3_aa: CAISESVAGIDEQYF; cdr3_nt: TGTGCCATCAGTGAGTCCGTGGCAGGGATAGACGAGCAGTACTTC
j_call: TRBJ1-2; v_call: TRBV30; d_call: NA; clone_size: few; cdr3_aa: CAWSEWGGYGYTF; cdr3_nt: TGTGCCTGGAGTGAATGGGGCGGCTATGGCTACACCTTC
j_call: TRBJ1-2; v_call: TRBV4-3; d_call: NA; clone_size: NA; cdr3_aa: CASSLGGGVANYGYTF; cdr3_nt: TGCGCCAGCAGCCTAGGAGGGGGGGTCGCTAACTATGGCTACACCTTC